The 20 T cell receptor beta chains below come from one sample, sequenced in a study of blood T cell repertoires in COVID-19. Data came from immunoSEQ multiplex PCR; TCRdb stores just in-frame clones and leaves some out. Seen here are approximately 490,000 clones, roughly nine tenths observed once, and the top ten hold 6.5% to 8.5%. Sequences were obtained from PBMCs or T cells enriched from blood (not recorded which). The receptors derive from a woman aged 55-70 years who had recovered from COVID-19.

The V and J genes are TRBV6-5 and TRBJ2-7; TRBD1 agrees at 7 bases. The germline gives CDR1 MNHEY, CDR2 SVGAGI. V dropped 6 bases and J dropped 5; count of bases not matched to a gene: 7. CDR3 length: 13 residues. The CDR3 nucleotides read TGTGCCAGCAGGCCGACAGGGTACGACGAGCAGTACTTC. This codes for CASRPTGYDEQYF.

On this clone itself: At one boundary the junction diverges from the germline segment, which might be a read error. The chain employs TRBV7-7 and TRBJ2-2; 9 nucleotides agree with TRBD1. This CDR3 is built from 15 residues. Germline CDR1 and CDR2: SSHAT and FNYEAQ (reference sequence). The CDR3 spells CASSLQGAETGELFF. CDR3 DNA: TGTGCTAGCAGCTTACAGGGGGCTGAAACCGGGGAGCTGTTTTTT.

V is TRBV10-3 and J is TRBJ1-2; D is ambiguous. The V gene's germline CDR1 is ENHRY and CDR2 SYGVKD. CDR3 length: 12 residues. With 4 bases removed from V and 4 bases from J, the gap between germline ends came to 7 bases. This chain's CDR3 is CAISAQSYGYTF. CDR3 DNA sequence: TGTGCCATCAGTGCACAGTCCTATGGCTACACCTTC.

In regard to this clone: The sample contains more than one DNA sequence encoding this CDR3. J is TRBJ2-7 and V is TRBV13; D is perhaps TRBD1 (5 bases). The CDR3 covers 15 residues. CDR1 and CDR2 (germline): PRHDT, FYEKMQ (reference sequence). The CDR3 DNA is TGTGCCAGCAGCTTAGGCCCAGGGTCCTCCTACGAGCAGTACGTT. Protein product: CASSLGPGSSYEQYV.

The chain uses TRBV7-2 and TRBJ1-2, with D unclear. The CDR3 loop spans 13 amino acids. The V end was cut by 5 bases, the J end by 3 bases, with 10 bases between. Germline CDR1 reads SGHTA; CDR2 reads FQGNSA. This CDR3 is CASSTSGYYGYTF. The CDR3 DNA sequence: TGTGCCAGCAGCACTTCGGGGTACTATGGCTACACCTTC.

The gene calls are TRBV27 and TRBJ2-2; 7 bases match TRBD1. There are 15 residues in the CDR3. CDR1 and CDR2 (germline): MNHEY, SMNVEV (reference sequence). Trimming took 5 bases from V and 6 from J; bases not matched to a gene: 9. DNA of the CDR3: TGTGCCAGCAGTCCGCGACAGGGCAGGCCCGGGGAGCTGTTTTTT. Translating it yields CASSPRQGRPGELFF.

The V gene is TRBV19, the J gene TRBJ1-6; D may be TRBD1 (5 bases). The CDR3 is 13 residues long. The V gene's germline CDR1 is LNHDA and CDR2 SQIVND (reference sequence). The ends were cut back, 5 bases at V and 10 bases at J, with 12 bases in the middle. CDR3 in DNA: TGTGCCAGTAGTCCTTCAGGGTACTCACCCCTCCACTTT. Encoded protein: CASSPSGYSPLHF.

This clone was recorded only once. The rearrangement joins TRBV19 to TRBJ1-5; D is perhaps TRBD1 (6 bases). The length of the CDR3 is 10 residues. Germline CDR1 and CDR2: LNHDA and SQIVND (reference sequence). The CDR3 DNA sequence: TGTGCTTCAGGGGTGGGGGACCAGCATTTT. Translated: CASGVGDQHF. The whole variable domain, remainder taken from reference TRBV19 and TRBJ1-5, is DGGITQSPKYLFRKEGQNVTLSCEQNLNHDAMYWYRQDPGQGLRLIYYSQIVNDFQKGDIAEGYSVSREKKESFPLTVTSAQKNPTAFYLCASGVGDQHFGDGTRLSIL.

The genes are TRBV5-4 and TRBJ1-1, with TRBD1 matching over 10 bases. Germline loops: CDR1 SGHNT, CDR2 YYREEE (reference sequence). The CDR3 runs 16 residues. After removal of 4 bases from V and 0 bases from J, the junction contained 6 bases not matched to a gene. CDR3 DNA: TGTGCCAGCAGCCGGGGGACAGGGGATTTGAACACTGAAGCTTTCTTT. Translating gives CASSRGTGDLNTEAFF.

This chain links TRBV2 with TRBJ2-5; 12 bases are shared with TRBD1. The CDR3 runs 14 residues. With V trimmed by 6 bases and J by 4 bases, 3 bases remained unmatched. Germline V gives CDR1 SNHLY, CDR2 FYNNEI. The CDR3 nucleotides are TGTGCCAGCAGCCCGGGACAGGGGGCAGAGACCCAGTACTTC. Amino acid sequence: CASSPGQGAETQYF.

This chain uses TRBV29-1 with TRBJ2-7; D may be TRBD1 (6 bases). Per the germline V gene, CDR1 is SQVTM and CDR2 is ANQGSEA. The CDR3 is made up of 15 amino acids. The ends were cut back, 5 bases at V and 0 bases at J, with 17 bases in the middle. The CDR3 nucleotides are TGCAGCGTTCTCCCCACGCAGGGGAGCTCCTACGAGCAGTACTTC. Protein sequence: CSVLPTQGSSYEQYF.

The CDR3 DNA sequence: TGTGCCAGCAGTGACAAACAGGATTCACCCCTCCACTTT. This sequence encodes CASSDKQDSPLHF. The V call is TRBV6-4, the J call TRBJ1-6; D possibly corresponds to TRBD1 (5 bases). Germline lookup yields CDR1 MRHNA and CDR2 SNTAGT. Trimming pared 2 bases from V and 8 bases from J, leaving 7 bases between. The CDR3 loop spans 13 amino acids.

V usage is TRBV5-1 and J usage is TRBJ2-6; the D gene is possibly TRBD2 (5 bases). CDR1 is SGHRS, CDR2 YFSETQ, per germline. The CDR3 covers 18 residues. The V gene lost 0 bases and the J gene lost 0 bases, with 13 bases spanning the gap. The CDR3 sequence is CASSLDGRPVSGANVLTF. The CDR3 bases are TGCGCCAGCAGCTTGGATGGGAGACCCGTCTCTGGGGCCAACGTCCTGACTTTC.

CDR3 amino acids: CASSPSFGQGSSYNSPLHF. The CDR3 nucleotides read TGTGCCAGCAGCCCCTCATTCGGACAGGGAAGCTCCTATAATTCACCCCTCCACTTT. The chain joins TRBV27 to TRBJ1-6, with 8 bases that match TRBD1. Looked up from germline, CDR1 is MNHEY and CDR2 is SMNVEV (reference sequence). After removal of 6 bases from V and 0 bases from J, the junction contained 13 bases not matched to a gene. CDR3 size: 19 residues.

The rearrangement uses TRBV27 and TRBJ2-7; 10 nucleotides align to TRBD2. The V gene's germline CDR1 is MNHEY and CDR2 SMNVEV (reference sequence). V shed 5 bases and J 1 base; nucleotides not matched to a gene: 5. The CDR3 has 15 amino acids. The CDR3 DNA follows: TGTGCCAGCAGTATAGCGGGGGGCCCATCCTACGAGCAGTACGTC. This translates into CASSIAGGPSYEQYV.

This rearrangement joins TRBV6-4 to TRBJ2-1, with D perhaps TRBD2 (5 bases). CDR1 MRHNA and CDR2 SNTAGT come from the germline V gene. The CDR3 extends over 12 amino acids. V lost 6 bases, J lost 9 bases, and 12 bases lay in between. The CDR3 loop reads CASRDQRGEQFF. The CDR3, as DNA: TGTGCCAGCAGGGACCAACGGGGTGAGCAGTTCTTC.

In its sample, this clone was seen once. V gene TRBV12-5 combines with J gene TRBJ1-5, with 10 bases lining up with TRBD1. Per germline, CDR1 LGHNT and CDR2 FRNRAP. This CDR3 spans 18 amino acids. V shed 6 bases, J shed 1 base, and the junction held 12 bases outside the gene matches. The CDR3 DNA is TGTGCTAGTGGCCCCCCGACAGGGGGCCTAGGGAGCAATCAGCCCCAGCATTTT. Protein: CASGPPTGGLGSNQPQHF.

The V and J genes are TRBV11-3 and TRBJ1-1; 7 bases map to TRBD1. The CDR3 covers 18 residues. Germline V gene sequence: CDR1 SGHNT, CDR2 YENEEA. The junction had 14 bases not matched to a gene; V was cut back by 2 bases and J by 2 bases. The CDR3 DNA reads TGTGCCAGCAGCTTAATTGGGGCACAGGGACAGAGAAACACTGAAGCTTTCTTT. Protein product: CASSLIGAQGQRNTEAFF.

This chain uses TRBV7-2 with TRBJ1-5, with D possibly TRBD1 on 5 matching bases. V was clipped by 5 bases and J by 5 bases, with 10 bases between them. There are 13 residues in the CDR3. Germline V gene lookup returns CDR1 SGHTA and CDR2 FQGNSA. DNA for the CDR3: TGTGCCAGCAGCGTTGACAGTTATCAGCCCCAGCATTTT. It encodes CASSVDSYQPQHF.

Points on this clone: Additional DNA sequences in this sample encode the identical CDR3. This sequence joins TRBV2 and TRBJ1-3; 12 bases agree with TRBD1. Germline trimming cut 8 bases from V and 4 bases from J; bases unmatched to any gene: 3. Germline CDR1 and CDR2: SNHLY and FYNNEI. This CDR3 has 14 residues. The CDR3, as DNA: TGTGCCAGCCGGGACAGGGGGCTGGGAAACACCATATATTTT. It encodes CASRDRGLGNTIYF. Filled out from reference TRBV2 and TRBJ1-3, the complete variable domain reads EPEVTQTPSHQVTQMGQEVILRCVPISNHLYFYWYRQILGQKVEFLVSFYNNEISEKSEIFDDQFSVERPDGSNFTLKIRSTKLEDSAMYFCASRDRGLGNTIYFGEGSWLTVV.